A single sample gave rise to the 30 T cell receptor beta chains below, sequenced in a study of cytomegalovirus exposure and HLA in healthy donors. PCR amplification relied on 60 Vbeta primers (plus 13 Jbeta primers). Method: immunoSEQ multiplex PCR; TCRdb's copy keeps in-frame clones and lacks some. The table records about 160,000 clones, roughly 84% of them present only once. Material: PBMCs. The receptors originated from a boy aged 2-9 years in good health and CMV-seronegative.

The V gene is TRBV25-1, the J gene TRBJ2-1; tentative D call: TRBD2 (5 bases). In germline, CDR1 is MGHDK, CDR2 SYGVNS. V gave up 1 base and J gave up 6 bases, with 10 bases separating them. The CDR3 contains 14 residues. The DNA of the CDR3 is TGTGCCAGCAGTGAATTGGGCAGCGGCAATGAGCAGTTCTTC. Protein product: CASSELGSGNEQFF.

The J gene is TRBJ2-7, the V gene TRBV7-9; D is unresolved. Germline assignment: CDR1 SEHNR and CDR2 FQNEAQ (reference sequence). CDR3 length: 15 residues. The V gene lost 2 bases and the J gene lost 6 bases, with 17 bases spanning the gap. CDR3 nucleotides: TGTGCCAGCAGCTTATGGCAAAACGAGAACAGCGAGCAGTACTTC. Protein sequence: CASSLWQNENSEQYF.

The chain employs TRBV30 and TRBJ2-2; tentative D call: TRBD1 (7 bases). Trimming cost V 3 bases and J 3 bases, with 8 bases left between them. This CDR3 has 13 residues. Germline loops: CDR1 GTSNPN, CDR2 SVGIG (reference sequence). The CDR3 nucleotides read TGTGCCTGGAGCAGGGGGGACACCGGGGAGCTGTTTTTT. Amino acid sequence: CAWSRGDTGELFF.

The rearrangement uses TRBV7-6 and TRBJ1-1; TRBD1 matches 12 bases. The V segment lost 5 bases and the J segment 10 bases; nucleotides outside the gene matches: 11. Germline-derived CDR1 and CDR2 are SGHVS and FNYEAQ. CDR3 length equals 15 residues. CDR3 sequence reads: CASSARLGQGARAFF. For the CDR3, the DNA is TGTGCCAGCAGCGCGCGCCTGGGACAGGGGGCGCGAGCTTTCTTT.

The V call is TRBV9, the J call TRBJ1-2, with 8 bases matching TRBD1. Germline loops: CDR1 SGDLS, CDR2 YYNGEE. V lost 0 bases to trimming and J lost 3 bases; unmatched junction nucleotides: 7. This CDR3 is built from 16 residues. CDR3 region: CASSVEAGGADYGYTF. CDR3 nucleotides: TGTGCCAGCAGCGTAGAGGCAGGGGGCGCTGACTATGGCTACACCTTC.

This sequence joins TRBV6-1 and TRBJ2-7; 8 bases match TRBD2. The V gene end was trimmed by 3 bases and the J gene end by 4 bases; junction bases not matched to a gene: 5. The CDR3 is 14 amino acids. The germline V gene encodes CDR1 MNHNS and CDR2 SASEGT. DNA of the CDR3: TGTGCCAGCAGTGAGAGCGGGAGTAGATACGAGCAGTACTTC. This gives the protein CASSESGSRYEQYF.

J is TRBJ1-1 and V is TRBV6-1; no firm D call. The CDR3 spans 10 residues. V gave up 2 bases and J gave up 10 bases, with 5 bases separating them. Per germline, CDR1 MNHNS and CDR2 SASEGT. In nucleotides, the CDR3 is TGTGCCAGCAGTGAATTCCGAGCTTTCTTT. Encoded protein: CASSEFRAFF.

J is TRBJ2-5 and V is TRBV7-9; 7 bases map to TRBD1. Losses at the gene ends were 5 bases for V and 3 bases for J; bases not matched to a gene: 6. Germline CDR1 reads SEHNR; CDR2 reads FQNEAQ (reference sequence). The CDR3 is 14 amino acids. CDR3 protein: CASSPGQYEETQYF. Here the CDR3 DNA reads TGTGCCAGCAGCCCGGGACAGTACGAAGAGACCCAGTACTTC.

This chain joins TRBV18 and TRBJ1-2, with 8 bases matching TRBD1. Per the germline V gene, CDR1 is KGHSH and CDR2 is LQKENI. The V and J ends lost 4 bases and 6 bases, in that order; junction bases with no gene match: 7. This CDR3 is 14 amino acids long. As DNA, the CDR3 is TGTGCCAGCTCACGACCGACAGGGGATCATGGCTACACCTTC. Amino acid sequence: CASSRPTGDHGYTF.

The chain uses TRBV11-3 and TRBJ2-2; D is ambiguous. Trimming shortened V by 3 bases and J by 1 base, and 12 bases separated the two germline ends. Germline V gene lookup returns CDR1 SGHNT and CDR2 YENEEA. The CDR3 totals 16 residues. The DNA for the CDR3 is TGTGCCAGCAGCTTTTTTTCCCTAGGGAACACCGGGGAGCTGTTTTTT. Its translation is CASSFFSLGNTGELFF.

On this clone: Other DNA sequences in the same sample also yield this CDR3. The chain couples TRBV29-1 to TRBJ1-1; no reliable D call. Germline CDR1 is SQVTM and CDR2 is ANQGSEA. Trimming removed 2 bases from V and 0 bases from J, with 7 bases in between. This CDR3 region has 13 residues. CDR3: CSVERVLNTEAFF. In DNA, the CDR3 is TGCAGCGTTGAACGCGTCTTGAACACTGAAGCTTTCTTT.

This clone has more than one count but fewer than ten. The rearrangement links TRBV5-4 to TRBJ1-1; a possible D gene is TRBD1 (6 bases). Between the trimmed V and J ends, which lost 4 bases and 1 base, there was a span of 20 bases. This CDR3 has 17 amino acids. Germline V CDR1 and CDR2: SGHNT, YYREEE (reference sequence). CDR3 DNA: TGTGCCAGCAGCCTCACGCAGGGGATAAGGGGGAACACTGAAGCTTTCTTT. Translation: CASSLTQGIRGNTEAFF.

This chain connects TRBV4-1 to TRBJ1-3; possible D gene TRBD1, 6 bases. V was clipped by 4 bases and J by 1 base, with 8 bases between them. Germline V gene lookup returns CDR1 MGHRA and CDR2 YSYEKL. There are 14 residues in the CDR3. In DNA, the CDR3 is TGCGCCAGCAGCCCACAGGGATCTGGAAACACCATATATTTT. It specifies CASSPQGSGNTIYF.

As DNA, the CDR3 is TGTGCCAGTAGTATAGGCCAGCGACTAAGGACTAATGAAAAACTGTTTTTT. Its translation: CASSIGQRLRTNEKLFF. The chain uses TRBV19 and TRBJ1-4; no definite D call. The CDR3 has 17 amino acids. Germline V gives CDR1 LNHDA, CDR2 SQIVND (reference sequence). Trimming removed 1 base from V and 2 bases from J, with 14 bases in between.

The rearrangement uses TRBV7-2 and TRBJ2-3, with 10 bases identical to TRBD1. In germline, CDR1 is SGHTA, CDR2 FQGNSA. J lost 4 bases, V lost 5 bases, and 6 bases had no gene match. CDR3 length: 15 amino acids. The CDR3 DNA reads TGTGCCAGCAGCACAGACAGGGGGCTCGCAGATACGCAGTATTTT. Protein sequence: CASSTDRGLADTQYF.

The chain is built from TRBV7-2 and TRBJ2-7, with 14 bases that match TRBD2. The CDR3 sequence is 16 residues long. Germline V gene data show CDR1 as SGHTA and CDR2 as FQGNSA. The V and J ends lost 3 bases and 2 bases, in that order; junction bases with no gene match: 3. The CDR3 loop reads CASSLGTSGGTYEQYF. As DNA, the CDR3 is TGTGCCAGCAGCTTGGGGACTAGCGGGGGAACCTACGAGCAGTACTTC.

The chain carries TRBV13 and TRBJ1-5; 11 bases agree with TRBD1. Germline V gene lookup returns CDR1 PRHDT and CDR2 FYEKMQ (reference sequence). Trimming cost V 5 bases and J 7 bases; bases outside gene matches: 10. This CDR3 spans 16 amino acids. The CDR3 DNA follows: TGTGCCAGCAGCCCGCCTGGACAGGGGGCAGGACAGCCCCAGCATTTT. This translates into CASSPPGQGAGQPQHF.

The rearrangement joins TRBV6-5 to TRBJ1-4, with 9 bases matching TRBD1. Looked up from germline, CDR1 is MNHEY and CDR2 is SVGAGI. The CDR3 length is 16 residues. Trimming at V came to 2 bases and at J to 2 bases, leaving 3 bases not matched to a gene. CDR3 sequence (DNA): TGTGCCAGCAGTTACCGGACAGGGGCGACTAATGAAAAACTGTTTTTT. Translated: CASSYRTGATNEKLFF.

The chain uses TRBV10-3 and TRBJ1-1, with D tentatively TRBD1 (5 bases). V was trimmed by 5 bases and J by 1 base, leaving 8 bases between them. The CDR3 runs 13 residues. The germline CDR1 and CDR2 sequences are ENHRY and SYGVKD. CDR3 protein: CAISPGGNTEAFF. The CDR3 nucleotides are TGTGCCATCAGTCCGGGGGGGAACACTGAAGCTTTCTTT.

The J gene is TRBJ2-3, the V gene TRBV12-5, with D perhaps TRBD2 (5 bases). Deletions cut 6 bases from V and 2 bases from J, with 15 bases between. Per the germline V gene, CDR1 is LGHNT and CDR2 is FRNRAP. The CDR3 is 15 amino acids. The CDR3 here is CASGATRVNTDTQYF. CDR3 bases: TGTGCTAGTGGGGCTACGAGGGTAAACACAGATACGCAGTATTTT.

This chain uses TRBV5-6 with TRBJ1-5; unclear D gene. V shed 0 bases and J shed 6 bases, with 13 bases lying between them. The germline gives CDR1 SGHDT, CDR2 YYEEEE. There are 15 residues in the CDR3. CDR3 nucleotides: TGTGCCAGCAGCTTGGGCCCCACGGCAGGTCAGCCCCAGCATTTT. Its translation is CASSLGPTAGQPQHF. The full variable domain, completed using reference TRBV5-6 and TRBJ1-5, is DAGVTQSPTHLIKTRGQQVTLRCSPKSGHDTVSWYQQALGQGPQFIFQYYEEEERQRGNFPDRFSGHQFPNYSSELNVNALLLGDSALYLCASSLGPTAGQPQHFGDGTRLSIL.

This clone appeared a few times. The chain links TRBV7-6 to TRBJ2-3; unclear D gene. Trimming removed 1 base from V and 2 bases from J, with 4 bases in between. Germline V CDR1 and CDR2: SGHVS, FNYEAQ. The CDR3 is made up of 13 amino acids. The CDR3 bases are TGTGCCAGCAGCTTAGACTACACAGATACGCAGTATTTT. It yields the protein CASSLDYTDTQYF.

This clone was observed a single time. The CDR3 DNA is TGCGCCAGCAGCCAGGGGGCCTGGAATGAGCAGTTCTTC. Amino acids: CASSQGAWNEQFF. This chain joins TRBV4-3 and TRBJ2-1, with D possibly being TRBD1 (6 bases). Germline-derived CDR1 and CDR2 are LGHNA and YSLEER. The V end was cut by 3 bases, the J end by 7 bases, with 10 bases between. This CDR3 comprises 13 residues.

The rearrangement joins TRBV19 to TRBJ1-5, with 7 bases fitting TRBD1. With V trimmed by 7 bases and J by 5 bases, 11 bases remained unmatched. In germline, CDR1 is LNHDA, CDR2 SQIVND (reference sequence). CDR3 length: 15 amino acids. The CDR3 protein is CASNPWDSGDQPQHF. The CDR3 nucleotides are TGTGCCAGTAATCCGTGGGACAGTGGAGATCAGCCCCAGCATTTT.

V and J are TRBV2 and TRBJ1-2; D perhaps matches TRBD1 (5 bases). This CDR3 has 15 residues. V was cut by 9 bases and J by 2 bases, with 19 bases left in between. CDR1 and CDR2 from the germline V gene are SNHLY and FYNNEI. The CDR3 loop is CASGPAAGLNYGYTF. The CDR3 coding sequence is TGTGCCAGTGGACCTGCGGCGGGGCTGAACTATGGCTACACCTTC.

The rearrangement links TRBV14 to TRBJ2-3, with D maybe TRBD2 (5 bases). Trimming stripped 1 base from V and 4 bases from J, with 12 bases between. CDR3 size: 15 residues. Germline-derived CDR1 and CDR2 are SGHDN and FVKESK. The CDR3 reads CASSQVTGVADTQYF. The CDR3 DNA sequence: TGTGCCAGCAGCCAAGTTACCGGGGTGGCAGATACGCAGTATTTT.

This chain connects TRBV4-3 to TRBJ2-5; a weak D match, TRBD1 (5 bases). This CDR3 is 15 amino acids long. The V and J ends lost 0 bases and 2 bases respectively, with 10 bases between them. Per the germline V gene, CDR1 is LGHNA and CDR2 is YSLEER. DNA of the CDR3: TGCGCCAGCAGCCAAGATTGGCCAGGGCAAGAGACCCAGTACTTC. This encodes CASSQDWPGQETQYF.

This rearrangement joins TRBV7-8 to TRBJ2-7, with D tentatively TRBD2 (7 bases). Trimming stripped 3 bases from V and 2 bases from J, with 11 bases between. Per the germline V gene, CDR1 is SGHVS and CDR2 is FQNEAQ. There are 14 residues in the CDR3. The CDR3 region has the DNA TGTGCCAGCAGCTTTGGGAGGGGGACCTACGAGCAGTACTTC. Protein sequence: CASSFGRGTYEQYF. Full variable domain (remainder filled in from reference TRBV7-8 and TRBJ2-7): GAGVSQSPRYKVAKRGQDVALRCDPISGHVSLFWYQQALGQGPEFLTYFQNEAQLDKSGLPSDRFFAERPEGSVSTLKIQRTQQEDSAVYLCASSFGRGTYEQYFGPGTRLTVT.

This chain uses TRBV29-1 with TRBJ2-3, with 8 bases matching TRBD2. Germline assignment: CDR1 SQVTM and CDR2 ANQGSEA. The length of the CDR3 is 16 residues. J gave up 3 bases and V 1 base, and 9 bases lay outside the gene matches. CDR3 residues: CSVEGAGGGRTDTQYF. The CDR3 nucleotides are TGCAGCGTTGAAGGGGCGGGAGGAGGGAGAACAGATACGCAGTATTTT.

Comments on this clone: The junction differs from germline at one of its ends, possibly a read error. The chain joins TRBV6-5 to TRBJ1-3, with D possibly TRBD1 on 6 matching bases. CDR1 is MNHEY and CDR2 is SVGAGI in the germline V gene. The CDR3 length is 15 residues. CDR3 protein: CASSYSRGFGNTTYF. In nucleotides, the CDR3 is TGTGCCAGCAGTTACTCGAGGGGGTTTGGAAACACCACATATTTT.